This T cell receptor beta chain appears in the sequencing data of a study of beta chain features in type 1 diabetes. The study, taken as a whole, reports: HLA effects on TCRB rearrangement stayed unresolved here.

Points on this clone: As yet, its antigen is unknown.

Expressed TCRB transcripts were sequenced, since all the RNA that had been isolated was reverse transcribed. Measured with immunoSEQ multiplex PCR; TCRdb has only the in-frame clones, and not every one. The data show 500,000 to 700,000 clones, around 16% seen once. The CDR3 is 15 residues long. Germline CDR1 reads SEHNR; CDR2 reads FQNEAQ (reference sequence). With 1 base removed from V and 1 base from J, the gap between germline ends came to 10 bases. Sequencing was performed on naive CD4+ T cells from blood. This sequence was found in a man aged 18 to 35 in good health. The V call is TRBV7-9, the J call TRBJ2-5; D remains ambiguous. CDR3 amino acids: CASSLVGTVQETQYF. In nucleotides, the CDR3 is TGTGCCAGCAGCTTAGTAGGTACAGTCCAAGAGACCCAGTACTTC.